This T cell receptor (beta chain) was captured in a study of blood T cell repertoires in COVID-19. Study-wide context: COVID-19 samples from acute and convalescent phases originated in the United States, Italy and Spain. Nucleic acid was either cDNA or gDNA, and it came from T cells, B-cell-depleted T cells, or PBMCs.

Details on this clone: Its ends do not fully match the called genes, so a read error is possible.

In the source study's methods: Using reference gene primer amplification, nucleated cell counts were estimated. Data came from immunoSEQ multiplex PCR; TCRdb stores just in-frame clones and leaves some out. V and J calls plus clone size are reproduced from that table; the DNA served to infer D and trimming. The repertoire holds around 290,000 clones, with roughly 90% as singletons. This receptor was obtained from a man between 35 and 55 years old with acute or convalescent COVID-19. What was sequenced was peripheral blood.

CDR3 residues: CASSLGTETQYF. The CDR3 DNA follows: TGTGCCAGTAGTCTGGGGACAGAGACGCAGTATTTT. V and J are TRBV19 and TRBJ2-3; 7 bases map to TRBD1. This CDR3 comprises 12 residues. Per germline, CDR1 LNHDA and CDR2 SQIVND (reference sequence).